These T cell receptor beta chains were read from a single sample in a study of T cell responses to AZD1222 COVID-19 vaccine. The table came from immunoSEQ multiplex PCR; TCRdb's copy has only in-frame clones and leaves some out. The sample carries 100,000 to 150,000 clones, around 94% recorded once. Sequenced here: peripheral blood, sampled on day 0 of AZD1222 vaccination. These receptors were taken from an adult in good health. CDR3s include the opening cysteine and the closing phenylalanine or tryptophan. A D gene is named only where the DNA matches it firmly. The listing skips clone size in some rows; elsewhere it reads once, few, many or a size class.

J gene	clone size	V gene	D gene	CDR3 length	CDR3 protein	CDR3 DNA
TRBJ1-2	.	TRBV19	.	14	CASMIGKGSRGYTF	TGTGCCAGTATGATCGGGAAGGGGTCGAGAGGCTACACCTTC
TRBJ2-3	.	TRBV6-5	.	15	CASSYEGSLTDTQYF	TGTGCCAGCAGTTACGAGGGGTCCCTCACAGATACGCAGTATTTT
TRBJ2-7	once	TRBV4-1	.	13	CASSSLPEYEQYF	TGCGCCAGCAGCTCATTACCCGAATACGAGCAGTACTTC
TRBJ1-3	.	TRBV28	.	16	CASSFPGPSRGNTIYF	TGTGCCAGCAGTTTCCCGGGGCCCTCTCGGGGAAACACCATATATTTT
TRBJ2-1	.	TRBV14	TRBD2	17	CASSQGASGRFYNEQFF	TGTGCCAGCAGCCAAGGGGCTAGCGGGAGGTTCTACAATGAGCAGTTCTTC
TRBJ1-4	.	TRBV21-1	.	17	CASSKRCAGTPSEKLFF	TGTGCCAGCAGCAAAAGGTGCGCCGGAACCCCATCCGAAAAACTGTTTTTT
TRBJ2-3	.	TRBV19	TRBD2	17	CASSMNYVSAGADTQYF	TGTGCCAGTAGTATGAATTACGTGTCGGCGGGAGCAGATACGCAGTATTTT
TRBJ1-5	.	TRBV19	.	12	CASSTRSGPQHF	TGTGCCAGTAGTACAAGATCAGGGCCCCAGCATTTT
TRBJ1-5	.	TRBV10-1	.	13	CASSGQPNQPQHF	TGCGCCAGCAGTGGCCAGCCCAATCAGCCCCAGCATTTT
TRBJ2-1	.	TRBV11-2	TRBD1	12	CASSLDRAEQFF	TGTGCCAGCAGCCTTGACAGGGCCGAGCAGTTCTTC
TRBJ2-7	.	TRBV5-4	TRBD2	17	CASSSGTSERRSYEQYF	TGTGCCAGCAGCTCCGGGACTAGCGAACGACGATCCTACGAGCAGTACTTC
TRBJ1-5	.	TRBV28	TRBD1	18	CASSRGDLRGTLGQPQHF	TGTGCCAGCAGTCGAGGCGACCTCAGGGGGACCCTAGGTCAGCCCCAGCATTTT
TRBJ1-5	.	TRBV7-2	.	14	CASSFGPPLQSQHF	TGTGCCAGCAGCTTCGGGCCCCCACTTCAATCCCAGCATTTT
TRBJ2-7	.	TRBV6-6	TRBD1	12	CASSLHRDRQYF	TGTGCCAGCAGCTTACACCGGGACAGGCAGTACTTC
TRBJ1-1	.	TRBV19	.	11	CASQGLTEAFF	TGTGCCAGTCAGGGCTTGACTGAAGCTTTCTTT
TRBJ1-1	.	TRBV27	.	14	CASSFGGPYTEAFF	TGTGCCAGCAGTTTCGGTGGCCCGTACACTGAAGCTTTCTTT
TRBJ2-1	.	TRBV6-2/TRBV6-3	.	14	CASSYRRDFNEQFF	TGTGCCAGCAGTTACCGCCGGGACTTCAATGAGCAGTTCTTC
TRBJ2-4	.	TRBV4-1	TRBD2	18	CASSPGLAGGVAKNIQYF	TGCGCCAGCAGCCCAGGACTAGCGGGAGGGGTAGCCAAAAACATTCAGTACTTC
TRBJ2-3	.	TRBV11-2	.	12	CASSLYTDTQYF	TGTGCCAGCAGTTTGTACACAGATACGCAGTATTTT
TRBJ1-5	.	TRBV5-6	.	12	CASSLVDQPQHF	TGTGCCAGCAGCTTGGTAGATCAGCCCCAGCATTTT
TRBJ1-2	.	TRBV18	.	14	CASSPRDNNYGYTF	TGTGCCAGCTCACCTAGGGACAATAACTATGGCTACACCTTC
TRBJ1-2	.	TRBV19	TRBD1	14	CASRKDRGLYGYTF	TGTGCCAGTCGGAAGGACAGGGGGCTCTATGGCTACACCTTC